This T cell receptor beta chain appears in the sequencing data of a study of blood T cells in healthy people across ages. CDR1 MDHEN and CDR2 SYDVKM come from the germline V gene. The length of the CDR3 is 16 residues. The V end was cut by 5 bases, the J end by 0 bases, with 14 bases between. Sample-barcoded 5' priming and a J-beta primer mix drove a second PCR of 7 to 11 cycles. Samples each returned at least 2.5 million CDR3-containing paired-end reads. TCRdb re-analysed the 5' RACE reads in MiXCR, keeping a single row per CDR3 protein. The table has 650,000 to 1,000,000 distinct CDR3 sequences, about 47% seen once; the top ten hold 15% to 20%.

The sample consisted of blood. V is TRBV28 and J is TRBJ2-4; D may be TRBD2 (5 bases). This receptor was identified in an elderly man in good health. CDR3 sequence: CASSDVAYLAKNIQYF. CDR3 DNA: TGTGCCAGCAGTGATGTAGCGTATCTAGCCAAAAACATTCAGTACTTC.